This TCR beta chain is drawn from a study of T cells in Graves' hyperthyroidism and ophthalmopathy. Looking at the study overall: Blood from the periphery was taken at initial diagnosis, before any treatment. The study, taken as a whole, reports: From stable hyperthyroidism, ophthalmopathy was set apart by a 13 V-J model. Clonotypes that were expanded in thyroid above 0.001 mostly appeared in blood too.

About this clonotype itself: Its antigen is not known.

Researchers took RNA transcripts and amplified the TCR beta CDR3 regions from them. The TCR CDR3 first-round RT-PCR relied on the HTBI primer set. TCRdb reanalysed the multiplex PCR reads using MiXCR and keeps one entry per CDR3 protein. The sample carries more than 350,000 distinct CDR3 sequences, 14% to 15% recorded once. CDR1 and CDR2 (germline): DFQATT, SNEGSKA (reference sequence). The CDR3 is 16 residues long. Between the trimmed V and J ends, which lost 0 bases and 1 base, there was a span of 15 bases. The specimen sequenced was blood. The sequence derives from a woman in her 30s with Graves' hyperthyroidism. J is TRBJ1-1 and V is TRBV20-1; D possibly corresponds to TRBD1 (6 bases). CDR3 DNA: TGCAGTGCTAGAGACGTACGCCTGACAGGGAACACTGAAGCTTTCTTT. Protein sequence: CSARDVRLTGNTEAFF.